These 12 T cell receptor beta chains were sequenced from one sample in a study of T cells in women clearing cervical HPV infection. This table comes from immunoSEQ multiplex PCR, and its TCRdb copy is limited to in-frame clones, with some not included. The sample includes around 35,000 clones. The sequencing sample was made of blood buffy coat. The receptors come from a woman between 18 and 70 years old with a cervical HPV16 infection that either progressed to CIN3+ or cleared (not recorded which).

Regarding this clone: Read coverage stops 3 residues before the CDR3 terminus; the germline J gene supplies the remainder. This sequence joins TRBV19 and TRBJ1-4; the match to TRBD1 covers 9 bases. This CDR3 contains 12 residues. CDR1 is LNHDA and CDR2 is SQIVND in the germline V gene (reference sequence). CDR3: CATWDRAAELFF. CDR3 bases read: TGTGCCACCTGGGACAGGGCGGCCGAA.

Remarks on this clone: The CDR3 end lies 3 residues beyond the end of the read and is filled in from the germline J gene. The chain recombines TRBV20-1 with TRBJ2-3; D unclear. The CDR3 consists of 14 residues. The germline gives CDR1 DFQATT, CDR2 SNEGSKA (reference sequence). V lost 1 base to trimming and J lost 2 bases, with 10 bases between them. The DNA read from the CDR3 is TGCAGTGCTAGAGTCGGCAGGTCCACAGATACG. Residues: CSARVGRSTDT. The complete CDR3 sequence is CSARVGRSTDTQYF.

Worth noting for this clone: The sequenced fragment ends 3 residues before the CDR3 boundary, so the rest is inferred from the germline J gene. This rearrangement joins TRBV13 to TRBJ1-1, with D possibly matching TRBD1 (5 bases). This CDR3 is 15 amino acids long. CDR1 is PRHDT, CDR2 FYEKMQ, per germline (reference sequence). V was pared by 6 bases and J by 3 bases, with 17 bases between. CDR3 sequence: CASRNPEGLDTEAFF. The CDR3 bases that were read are TGTGCCAGCAGGAACCCCGAGGGGCTTGACACTGAA.

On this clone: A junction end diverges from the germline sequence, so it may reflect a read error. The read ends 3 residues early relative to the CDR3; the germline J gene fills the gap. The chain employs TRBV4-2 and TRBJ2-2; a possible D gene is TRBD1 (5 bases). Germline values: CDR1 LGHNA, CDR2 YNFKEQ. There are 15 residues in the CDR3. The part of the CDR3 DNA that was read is TGCGCCAGCAGCCAAGATAGGACACAAAATGAAAAG. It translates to CASSQDRTQNEK. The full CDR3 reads CASSQDRTQNEKLFF.

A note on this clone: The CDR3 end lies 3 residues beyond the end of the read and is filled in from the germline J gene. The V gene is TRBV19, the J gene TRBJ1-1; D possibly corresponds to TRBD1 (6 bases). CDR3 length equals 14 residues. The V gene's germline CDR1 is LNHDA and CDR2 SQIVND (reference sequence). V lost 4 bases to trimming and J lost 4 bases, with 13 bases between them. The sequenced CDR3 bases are TGTGCCAGTAGTAACCAGGGGAAACGCACTGAA. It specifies CASSNQGKRTE. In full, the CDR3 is CASSNQGKRTEAFF.

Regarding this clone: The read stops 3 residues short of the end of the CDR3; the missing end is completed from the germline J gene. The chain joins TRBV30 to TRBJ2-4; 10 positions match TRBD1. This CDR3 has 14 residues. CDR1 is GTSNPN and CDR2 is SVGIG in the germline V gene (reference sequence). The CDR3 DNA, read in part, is TGTGCCTGGACGGGACAGGGGTCTCTTAGCGGT. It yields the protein CAWTGQGSLSG. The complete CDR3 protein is CAWTGQGSLSGQYF.

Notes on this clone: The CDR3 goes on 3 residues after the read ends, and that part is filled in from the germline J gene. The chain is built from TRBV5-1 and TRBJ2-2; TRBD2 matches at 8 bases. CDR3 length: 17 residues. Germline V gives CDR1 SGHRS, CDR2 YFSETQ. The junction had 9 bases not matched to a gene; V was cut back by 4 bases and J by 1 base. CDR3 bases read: TGCGCCAGCAGCCGGCGCCCAGCGGGGGAGAACACCGGGGAG. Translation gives CASSRRPAGENTGE. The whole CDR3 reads CASSRRPAGENTGELFF.

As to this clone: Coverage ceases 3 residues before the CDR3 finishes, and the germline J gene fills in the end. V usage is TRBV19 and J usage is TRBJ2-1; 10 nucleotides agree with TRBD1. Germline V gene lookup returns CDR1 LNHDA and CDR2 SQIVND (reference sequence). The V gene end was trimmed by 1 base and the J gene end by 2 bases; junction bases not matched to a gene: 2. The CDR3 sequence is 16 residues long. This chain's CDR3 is CASSIAGTGAYNEQFF. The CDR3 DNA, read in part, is TGTGCCAGTAGTATAGCAGGGACAGGGGCCTACAATGAG.

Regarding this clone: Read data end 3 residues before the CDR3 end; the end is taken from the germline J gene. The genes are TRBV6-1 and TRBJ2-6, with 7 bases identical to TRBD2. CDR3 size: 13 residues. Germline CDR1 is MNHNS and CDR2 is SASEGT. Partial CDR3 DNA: TGTGCCAGCAGTGAACTAAGCGGGGAGATC. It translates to CASSELSGEI. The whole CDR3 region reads CASSELSGEILTF.

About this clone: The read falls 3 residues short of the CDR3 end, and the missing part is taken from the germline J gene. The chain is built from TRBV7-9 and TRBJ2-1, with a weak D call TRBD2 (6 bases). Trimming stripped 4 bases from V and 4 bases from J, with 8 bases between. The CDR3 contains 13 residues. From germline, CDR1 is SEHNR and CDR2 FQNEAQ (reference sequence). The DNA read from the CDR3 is TGTGCCAGCAGCTCTGGGGGGTACAATGAG. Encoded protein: CASSSGGYNE. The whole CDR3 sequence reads CASSSGGYNEQFF.

The CDR3 protein is CASSPGQGGAYGQYF. The sequenced part of the CDR3 DNA is TGTGCCAGTAGTCCGGGACAGGGAGGCGCCTATGGT. The chain employs TRBV19 and TRBJ2-4; TRBD1 aligns across 9 bases. The read ends 3 residues before the CDR3 terminus; that terminus is restored from the germline J gene. This CDR3 comprises 15 residues. CDR1 is LNHDA and CDR2 is SQIVND in the germline V gene (reference sequence).

CDR3 amino acids: CASSTGTGEETYTF. Incomplete CDR3 DNA: TGTGCCAGCAGTACCGGGACAGGGGAAGAGACC. The chain uses TRBV2 and TRBJ1-2, with 10 bases aligning to TRBD1. The DNA ends 3 residues before the CDR3 does, and the rest of the CDR3 is filled in from the germline J gene. CDR1 is SNHLY, CDR2 FYNNEI, per germline. This CDR3 spans 14 amino acids.